This T cell receptor beta chain is from a study of long-term antiretroviral therapy in people with HIV. Study summary: It was about a decade after the earliest samples that the 2015 immediate-ART recommendation appeared.

V was cut by 3 bases and J by 4 bases, with 12 bases left in between. The CDR3 is 14 residues long. Germline-derived CDR1 and CDR2 are SGHTA and FQGNSA. An immunoSEQ assay, version v3.0, was performed at survey level. Some clones are missing from TCRdb's copy, which holds only in-frame ones; the method was immunoSEQ multiplex PCR. The top ten clones hold approximately 8.5% of a sample with about 27,000 clones, 85% to 95% of them seen once. Study-level points and caveats: ART preceded a rise in diversity that nonetheless stayed lower than in transplant donor controls.

Treatment for every participant with HIV took place in the United States. Note on this clone: Its antigen is unidentified.

The sample in question was unsorted PBMCs, obtained 7.6 years after starting antiretroviral therapy. V and J are TRBV7-2 and TRBJ1-2, with D possibly TRBD1 on 6 matching bases. The origin of this receptor is a woman aged 40 to 49 with HIV. DNA for the CDR3: TGTGCCAGCAGCTTCCGGGACATGGCCTATGGCTACACCTTC. Its protein product is CASSFRDMAYGYTF.